Each of the 26 T cell receptor beta chains below was sequenced from the same sample in a study of blood T cell repertoires in COVID-19. Measured with immunoSEQ multiplex PCR; TCRdb has only the in-frame clones, and not every one. The sample consists of 80,000 or so clones, 75% to 90% of them appearing once. Sequenced: peripheral blood. The receptors stem from a human donor in a cohort sampled during active COVID-19.

The chain joins TRBV12-5 to TRBJ1-1, with 8 bases aligning to TRBD1. Trimming cost V 6 bases and J 2 bases; bases outside gene matches: 17. This CDR3 comprises 18 residues. Germline CDR1 reads LGHNT; CDR2 reads FRNRAP. CDR3 protein: CASGRIFQGAKGNTEAFF. CDR3 nucleotide sequence: TGTGCTAGTGGCCGGATATTTCAGGGGGCAAAGGGAAACACTGAAGCTTTCTTT. Together with reference TRBV12-5 and TRBJ1-1, the CDR3 gives the full variable domain: DARVTQTPRHKVTEMGQEVTMRCQPILGHNTVFWYRQTMMQGLELLAYFRNRAPLDDSGMPKDRFSAEMPDATLATLKIQPSEPRDSAVYFCASGRIFQGAKGNTEAFFGQGTRLTVV.

This clone appeared a single time. This chain links TRBV4-2 with TRBJ1-2; D possibly corresponds to TRBD1 (6 bases). Deletions cut 5 bases from V and 4 bases from J, with 14 bases between. In germline, CDR1 is LGHNA, CDR2 YNFKEQ. The CDR3 is 14 amino acids. The CDR3 spells CASSGNRAGYGYTF. CDR3 sequence (DNA): TGTGCCAGCAGCGGAAACAGGGCCGGCTATGGCTACACCTTC.

The chain uses TRBV5-1 and TRBJ2-7, with 7 bases identical to TRBD1. The CDR3 totals 14 residues. V was pared by 0 bases and J by 5 bases, with 5 bases of the junction left unmatched. The germline V gene has CDR1 SGHRS and CDR2 YFSETQ. The CDR3 sequence: CASSLGQGIHEQYF. DNA of the CDR3: TGCGCCAGCAGCTTGGGACAGGGCATCCACGAGCAGTACTTC.

CDR3 in DNA: TGTGCCAGCAGTTCCGGGACTAGCGGGAGTAAATACAATGAGCAGTTCTTC. It encodes CASSSGTSGSKYNEQFF. The chain links TRBV28 to TRBJ2-1, with TRBD2 identical over 14 bases. Germline lookup yields CDR1 MDHEN and CDR2 SYDVKM. CDR3 length equals 17 residues. The trim removed 4 bases at V and 4 bases at J, leaving 6 bases unmatched.

The V and J genes are TRBV30 and TRBJ2-7, with TRBD2 matching 13 bases. Germline V gene sequence: CDR1 GTSNPN, CDR2 SVGIG (reference sequence). This CDR3 has 16 residues. The V gene end was trimmed by 1 base and the J gene end by 2 bases; junction bases not matched to a gene: 5. The DNA for the CDR3 is TGTGCCTGGAGTGAGCCCACTAGCGGGGGGGCCTACGAGCAGTACTTC. It yields the protein CAWSEPTSGGAYEQYF.

This clone was seen only a few times. The chain has TRBV5-6 and TRBJ2-3; D may be TRBD1 (5 bases). The length of the CDR3 is 18 residues. With 3 bases removed from V and 2 bases from J, the gap between germline ends came to 22 bases. From germline, CDR1 is SGHDT and CDR2 YYEEEE. The CDR3 sequence: CASSSPGEWGRPTDTQYF. The CDR3 DNA follows: TGTGCCAGCAGCTCCCCGGGCGAGTGGGGCAGACCCACAGATACGCAGTATTTT.

In this sample, this clone turned up once. The CDR3 region is CASTGNQETQYF. The CDR3 DNA reads TGTGCCAGCACGGGTAACCAAGAGACCCAGTACTTC. This chain links TRBV6-5 with TRBJ2-5; D uncertain. Trimming removed 7 bases at V and 0 bases at J, with 6 bases between. Germline CDR1 and CDR2: MNHEY and SVGAGI. The CDR3 length is 12 residues.

This CDR3 reads CASSLISGFEQYF. Written as DNA, the CDR3 is TGCGCCAGCAGCCTCATTTCGGGGTTTGAGCAGTACTTC. The V call is TRBV4-3, the J call TRBJ2-7, with D perhaps matching TRBD2 (5 bases). This CDR3 contains 13 residues. V gave up 4 bases and J gave up 7 bases, with 14 bases separating them. The germline gives CDR1 LGHNA, CDR2 YSLEER.

The chain recombines TRBV10-3 with TRBJ2-7; 8 bases map to TRBD1. CDR1 and CDR2 from the germline V gene are ENHRY and SYGVKD. The CDR3 spans 13 residues. V lost 7 bases to trimming and J lost 4 bases; unmatched junction nucleotides: 6. The CDR3 loop reads CAIKDRARYEQYF. Here the CDR3 DNA reads TGTGCCATCAAGGACAGGGCTAGGTACGAGCAGTACTTC.

The CDR3 coding sequence is TGTGCCAGCAGCTTATCCCCAGACAGTCAGTACTTC. Translation: CASSLSPDSQYF. The V call is TRBV16, the J call TRBJ2-5; D is perhaps TRBD1 (5 bases). CDR3 length: 12 residues. V dropped 5 bases and J dropped 11 bases, with 15 bases sitting between them. CDR1 and CDR2 from the germline V gene are KGHSY and FQNENV.

The rearrangement uses TRBV5-4 and TRBJ2-7; TRBD1 agrees at 9 bases. Germline V CDR1 and CDR2: SGHNT, YYREEE (reference sequence). The CDR3 covers 20 residues. The V and J ends lost 0 bases and 0 bases, in that order; junction bases with no gene match: 16. CDR3 loop: CASSLGKDRGGLGHSYEQYF. The CDR3 bases are TGTGCCAGCAGCTTGGGGAAGGACAGGGGCGGACTAGGCCACTCCTACGAGCAGTACTTC. The whole variable domain, filled in from reference TRBV5-4 and TRBJ2-7, reads ETGVTQSPTHLIKTRGQQVTLRCSSQSGHNTVSWYQQALGQGPQFIFQYYREEENGRGNFPPRFSGLQFPNYSSELNVNALELDDSALYLCASSLGKDRGGLGHSYEQYFGPGTRLTVT.

The chain uses TRBV5-1 and TRBJ2-2; 7 bases fit TRBD2. Germline V gene data show CDR1 as SGHRS and CDR2 as YFSETQ. The ends lost 4 bases at V and 2 bases at J; junction bases unmatched: 5. The CDR3 spans 15 residues. This CDR3 reads CASSLGGYNTGELFF. The CDR3, as DNA: TGCGCCAGCAGCCTCGGGGGGTATAACACCGGGGAGCTGTTTTTT.

The chain joins TRBV29-1 to TRBJ2-7, with D perhaps matching TRBD2 (5 bases). Trimming shortened V by 5 bases and J by 5 bases, and 19 bases separated the two germline ends. CDR3 length: 14 amino acids. The V gene's germline CDR1 is SQVTM and CDR2 ANQGSEA. This CDR3 is CSVLGGTELDEQYF. The DNA for the CDR3 is TGCAGCGTTCTTGGAGGCACAGAACTAGACGAGCAGTACTTC.

The V call is TRBV28, the J call TRBJ2-1; maybe TRBD2 (6 bases). In germline, CDR1 is MDHEN, CDR2 SYDVKM. The CDR3 contains 17 residues. Between the trimmed V and J ends, which lost 1 base and 3 bases, there was a span of 16 bases. DNA for the CDR3: TGTGCCAGCAGTTTATCCGGGGGTGGTTCTTACTACAATGAGCAGTTCTTC. It translates to CASSLSGGGSYYNEQFF.

The chain has TRBV19 and TRBJ2-3; 9 positions match TRBD2. With 4 bases clipped from V and 0 bases from J, the junction kept 17 bases outside the gene matches. The germline CDR1 and CDR2 sequences are LNHDA and SQIVND (reference sequence). This CDR3 comprises 20 residues. CDR3 in DNA: TGTGCCAGTAGTACCCTATTTTCGCGGGGGGGAGGCTCAAGCACAGATACGCAGTATTTT. Protein sequence: CASSTLFSRGGGSSTDTQYF. The variable domain in full, with the rest retrieved from reference TRBV19 and TRBJ2-3, is DGGITQSPKYLFRKEGQNVTLSCEQNLNHDAMYWYRQDPGQGLRLIYYSQIVNDFQKGDIAEGYSVSREKKESFPLTVTSAQKNPTAFYLCASSTLFSRGGGSSTDTQYFGPGTRLTVL.

The V and J genes are TRBV27 and TRBJ1-1, with 10 bases fitting TRBD1. V trimming: 2 bases; J trimming: 11 bases; junction bases outside the gene matches: 5. There are 13 residues in the CDR3. The germline CDR1 and CDR2 sequences are MNHEY and SMNVEV (reference sequence). CDR3 residues: CASSLERTGGAFF. The CDR3 DNA reads as TGTGCCAGCAGTTTAGAGCGGACAGGGGGGGCTTTCTTT.

The chain combines TRBV6-2 or TRBV6-3 with TRBJ2-1; D gene unclear. Trimming took 2 bases from V and 7 from J, leaving 6 bases between them. Germline-derived CDR1 and CDR2 are MNHEY and SVGEGT. CDR3 length: 12 residues. This CDR3 is CASSYLENEQFF. The DNA of the CDR3 is TGTGCCAGCAGTTACCTAGAAAATGAGCAGTTCTTC.

This clone was observed a single time. The rearrangement joins TRBV18 to TRBJ1-3; a possible D gene is TRBD1 (6 bases). This CDR3 spans 16 amino acids. Per the germline V gene, CDR1 is KGHSH and CDR2 is LQKENI. Trimming removed 3 bases at V and 1 base at J, with 13 bases between. The CDR3 bases are TGTGCCAGCTCACCCGGAATGGGGACATCTGGAAACACCATATATTTT. Translated, it gives CASSPGMGTSGNTIYF.

This sequence joins TRBV7-2 and TRBJ2-6; D might be TRBD2 (5 bases). The CDR3 totals 13 residues. Germline loops: CDR1 SGHTA, CDR2 FQGNSA. V was trimmed by 5 bases and J by 11 bases, leaving 13 bases between them. CDR3 amino acids: CASSRRSQHVLTF. The CDR3 nucleotides read TGTGCCAGCAGCCGGAGGTCGCAGCACGTCCTGACTTTC.

The chain has TRBV11-3 and TRBJ1-1, with a possible D match to TRBD1 (5 bases). This CDR3 contains 13 residues. The V end was cut by 7 bases, the J end by 1 base, with 10 bases between. CDR1 is SGHNT, CDR2 YENEEA, per germline. In nucleotides, the CDR3 is TGTGCCAGCACCTGGGGGGGGAACACTGAAGCTTTCTTT. Its protein is CASTWGGNTEAFF.

The chain combines TRBV6-5 with TRBJ1-1; perhaps TRBD1 as D (6 bases). The CDR3 runs 14 residues. Germline V lookup: CDR1 MNHEY, CDR2 SVGAGI. Trimming removed 6 bases from V and 5 bases from J, with 16 bases in between. CDR3 region: CASRRGRDRTEAFF. CDR3 in DNA: TGTGCCAGCAGGAGGGGGAGGGATAGGACTGAAGCTTTCTTT.

V gene TRBV4-2 combines with J gene TRBJ2-1; 10 bases match TRBD2. The CDR3 loop spans 17 amino acids. V was clipped by 1 base and J by 10 bases; unmatched bases: 13. Germline V gene lookup returns CDR1 LGHNA and CDR2 YNFKEQ. CDR3 residues: CASSQVVAGGRTGEQFF. In DNA form, the CDR3 reads TGTGCCAGCAGCCAAGTTGTAGCGGGGGGACGTACCGGAGAGCAGTTCTTC.

The chain couples TRBV24-1 to TRBJ2-1, with 7 bases aligning to TRBD1. Looked up from germline, CDR1 is KGHDR and CDR2 is SFDVKD. This CDR3 is 15 amino acids long. After removal of 6 bases from V and 0 bases from J, the junction contained 4 bases not matched to a gene. The CDR3 loop is CATSRDSSSYNEQFF. CDR3 in DNA: TGTGCCACCAGTAGGGACAGCAGCTCCTACAATGAGCAGTTCTTC.

The chain links TRBV2 to TRBJ2-5; weak D call: TRBD2 (6 bases). This CDR3 has 12 amino acids. V lost 10 bases, J lost 1 base, and 10 bases lay in between. Germline assignment: CDR1 SNHLY and CDR2 FYNNEI. The CDR3 DNA follows: TGTGCCATCGCGGGATTCCAAGAGACCCAGTACTTC. This encodes CAIAGFQETQYF.

The chain carries TRBV2 and TRBJ1-2; D remains ambiguous. Trimming shortened V by 3 bases and J by 4 bases, and 12 bases separated the two germline ends. The CDR3 consists of 14 residues. Per the germline V gene, CDR1 is SNHLY and CDR2 is FYNNEI. CDR3 in amino acids: CASSDALSGYGYTF. CDR3 DNA sequence: TGTGCCAGCAGTGATGCACTTTCTGGCTATGGCTACACCTTC. The full variable domain, its missing parts supplied by reference TRBV2 and TRBJ1-2, is EPEVTQTPSHQVTQMGQEVILRCVPISNHLYFYWYRQILGQKVEFLVSFYNNEISEKSEIFDDQFSVERPDGSNFTLKIRSTKLEDSAMYFCASSDALSGYGYTFGSGTRLTVV.

The genes are TRBV7-9 and TRBJ2-5; D might be TRBD2 (6 bases). The CDR3 has 15 residues. Germline loops: CDR1 SEHNR, CDR2 FQNEAQ (reference sequence). V was pared by 5 bases and J by 5 bases, with 18 bases between. The CDR3: CASSLTGLSTETQYF. The CDR3 DNA is TGTGCCAGCAGCCTGACGGGACTCAGCACGGAGACCCAGTACTTC.